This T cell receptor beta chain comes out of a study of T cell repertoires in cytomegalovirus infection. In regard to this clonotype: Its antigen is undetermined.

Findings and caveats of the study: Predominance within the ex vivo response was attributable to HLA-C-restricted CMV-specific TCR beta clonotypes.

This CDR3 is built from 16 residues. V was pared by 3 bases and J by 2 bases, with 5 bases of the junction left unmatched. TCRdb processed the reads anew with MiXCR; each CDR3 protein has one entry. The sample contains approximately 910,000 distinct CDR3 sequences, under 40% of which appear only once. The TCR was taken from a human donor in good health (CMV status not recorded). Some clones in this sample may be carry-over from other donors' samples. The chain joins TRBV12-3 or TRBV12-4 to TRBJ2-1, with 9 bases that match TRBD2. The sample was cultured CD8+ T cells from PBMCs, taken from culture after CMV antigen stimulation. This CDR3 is CASSFSAGGAYNEQFF. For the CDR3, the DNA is TGTGCCAGCAGTTTTTCAGCGGGGGGAGCCTACAATGAGCAGTTCTTC.